This record looks at one T cell receptor beta chain sequence and its context. Its matching antigen is unknown. This sample stems from a study of T cell responses to AZD1222 COVID-19 vaccine. Study overall: Whether given at about 4 or about 12 weeks, second doses were pooled.

TCRdb's table, derived via immunoSEQ multiplex PCR, lists solely in-frame clones and lacks some. The sample has some 130,000 clones, about 90% seen once. General study findings and limits: Females outnumbered males among donors, who were mostly white British; clonal diversity was possibly underestimated. Across spike, vaccine-associated CD4 TCRs were found, dominant at 160-218 and 743-854.

This TCR was sampled from an adult in good health. The source material was peripheral blood, sampled on day 0 of AZD1222 vaccination.

The CDR3 spells CASSKVEGGSTDTQYF. The CDR3 region has the DNA TGTGCCAGCAGCAAAGTGGAAGGGGGGAGCACAGATACGCAGTATTTT. The V and J genes are TRBV21-1 and TRBJ2-3. TRBV21-1 is noted as a pseudogene. The CDR3 is made up of 16 amino acids.